Listed below are T cell receptor beta chains from one sample, sequenced in a study of shared clonotypes between healthy human individuals. Measured with immunoSEQ multiplex PCR; TCRdb has only the in-frame clones, and not every one. The sample shows about 530,000 clones, about 96% of them seen only once. Input material: naive CD4+ T cells sorted from blood. The source is a woman aged 30 to 39 in good health. Each CDR3 is given with its conserved first and last residue. D genes are given only for firm matches. A clone size is listed for some rows: how often the clone was seen (once, few, many), or a class if it is expanded.

TRBD1	-	TRBV29-1	TRBJ1-1	TGCAGCGTTGAAAGGGGGCTTAGGAACACTGAAGCTTTCTTT	CSVERGLRNTEAFF
TRBD1	-	TRBV5-1	TRBJ2-7	TGCGCCAGCAGCCTTGGGGACAGGGGGCGTGTGACCTACGAGCAGTACTTC	CASSLGDRGRVTYEQYF
-	-	TRBV9	TRBJ2-3	TGTGCCAGCAGCGTAGCGGCGGTGAGCACAGATACGCAGTATTTT	CASSVAAVSTDTQYF
TRBD1	once	TRBV18	TRBJ1-2	TGTGCCAGCTCACCTCGGGACAGTCTTAACTATGGCTACACCTTC	CASSPRDSLNYGYTF
-	-	TRBV28	TRBJ2-6	TGTGCCAGCAGTCCATACTCTGGGGCCAACGTCCTGACTTTC	CASSPYSGANVLTF
TRBD1	once	TRBV5-1	TRBJ1-4	TGCGCCAGCAGCCTGAGAGACAGGGTCAATGAAAAACTGTTTTTT	CASSLRDRVNEKLFF
-	-	TRBV28	TRBJ2-7	TGTGCCAGCAGGGATTACTCCTACGAGCAGTACTTC	CASRDYSYEQYF
-	-	TRBV10-1	TRBJ2-7	TGCGCCAGCAGTGACCCAGCCAGTCCCTACGAGCAGTACTTC	CASSDPASPYEQYF
-	-	TRBV5-1	TRBJ1-1	TGCGCCAGCAGCTACCTACAGGGTTCGAACACTGAAGCTTTCTTT	CASSYLQGSNTEAFF
-	-	TRBV11-2	TRBJ2-7	TGTGCCAGCAGCTTAGATATGAGATACGAGCAGTACTTC	CASSLDMRYEQYF
TRBD1	-	TRBV5-1	TRBJ1-5	TGCGCCAGCAGCTCGGGGGACAGGGGAAGCAATCAGCCCCAGCATTTT	CASSSGDRGSNQPQHF
-	-	TRBV5-8	TRBJ1-4	TGTGCCAGCAGCTTCTGGATGTTGAGGGGCAGGGAAGAAAAACTGTTTTTT	CASSFWMLRGREEKLFF
-	-	TRBV19	TRBJ1-5	TGTGCCAGTAGTATTCCGGGGACCCTGGGCAGTCAGCCCCAGCATTTT	CASSIPGTLGSQPQHF
-	-	TRBV13	TRBJ1-2	TGTGCCAGCAGAAAAGTTCATGGGGTCTACACCTTC	CASRKVHGVYTF
TRBD1	-	TRBV5-8	TRBJ1-2	TGTGCCAGCAGCCTCCGGACAGGGGGGAACTATGGCTACACCTTC	CASSLRTGGNYGYTF
-	-	TRBV10-3	TRBJ2-7	TGTGCCATCAGTGAGTCGTATTACAAGCAGTACTTC	CAISESYYKQYF
-	once	TRBV27	TRBJ2-7	TGTGCCAGCAGTCCGATCGGCGATTATACCTACGAGCAGTACTTC	CASSPIGDYTYEQYF
TRBD2	-	TRBV9	TRBJ2-1	TGTGCCAGCAGCGTAGGACTAGCGGGAGTTTATGAGCAGTTCTTC	CASSVGLAGVYEQFF
-	-	TRBV11-2	TRBJ1-1	TGTGCCAGCAGCTTAGCAGGGCGAGCTATGAACACTGAAGCTTTCTTT	CASSLAGRAMNTEAFF
TRBD2	-	TRBV11-2	TRBJ2-5	TGTGCCAGCAGCCTCCTTTGGCGGGAGGGAGAGACCCAGTACTTC	CASSLLWREGETQYF
-	-	TRBV6-1	TRBJ2-3	TGTGCCAGCAGTGAACTAGGACAGACAGATACGCAGTATTTT	CASSELGQTDTQYF
-	-	TRBV30	TRBJ2-1	TGTGCCTGGAGTCGGCAGTTCTACAATGAGCAGTTCTTC	CAWSRQFYNEQFF
-	-	TRBV6-5	TRBJ1-5	TGTGCCAGCAGTCGGACACTCAACCAGCCCCAGCATTTT	CASSRTLNQPQHF
-	-	TRBV5-8	TRBJ2-1	TGTGCCAGCAGGAGTTTGCGGGCGACCGATCTCAATGAGCAGTTCTTC	CASRSLRATDLNEQFF
-	-	TRBV28	TRBJ2-7	TGTGCCAGCAGTCCTAATGGTCTTTCCTACGAGCAGTACTTC	CASSPNGLSYEQYF
TRBD1	-	TRBV7-2	TRBJ1-1	TGTGCCAGCAGCCCAGATAGAACGACAGGGGGGACTGAAGCTTTCTTT	CASSPDRTTGGTEAFF
-	-	TRBV5-6	TRBJ1-5	TGTGCCAGCAGCTTGGGACAGCCGACAGGGCCCCAGCATTTT	CASSLGQPTGPQHF
TRBD2	-	TRBV5-8	TRBJ2-3	TGTGCCAGCAGCTTGCCCGGGACTAGCGGGACAGATACGCAGTATTTT	CASSLPGTSGTDTQYF
TRBD1	once	TRBV28	TRBJ2-7	TGTGCCAGCAAGGGAGTAGGGACAGGGGAAGGCCACGAGCAGTACTTC	CASKGVGTGEGHEQYF
TRBD1	-	TRBV5-4	TRBJ1-5	TGTGCCAGCAGCGCAGCAACAGGGGACCGCTCCGGGCCCCAGCATTTT	CASSAATGDRSGPQHF
TRBD1	-	TRBV28	TRBJ2-7	TGTGCCAGCAGTCACCCCGGGACAGGGGAACACGAGCAGTACTTC	CASSHPGTGEHEQYF
TRBD2	-	TRBV6-1	TRBJ2-7	TGTGCCAGCAGTGAAAGGGGGATAAGGAGCGGGAGCCACGAGCAGTACTTC	CASSERGIRSGSHEQYF
TRBD1	once	TRBV28	TRBJ1-1	TGTGCCAGCAGTTTATTGACAGGGCCTGAAGCTTTCTTT	CASSLLTGPEAFF
TRBD1	-	TRBV10-3	TRBJ1-1	TGTGCCATCAGAGAAGGGACAGGGGCCCTTACTGAAGCTTTCTTT	CAIREGTGALTEAFF
-	-	TRBV19	TRBJ1-6	TGTGCCAGTAGTAACGGAGGGGCAGATAATTCACCCCTCCACTTT	CASSNGGADNSPLHF
TRBD2	-	TRBV27	TRBJ2-1	TGTGCCAGCAGTAGAGCGGGAGGGCCCTCGAATGAGCAGTTCTTC	CASSRAGGPSNEQFF
TRBD1	-	TRBV28	TRBJ2-5	TGTGCCAGCACCCCATGGGGAAACAGGGGGCGCATCCAAGAGACCCAGTACTTC	CASTPWGNRGRIQETQYF
TRBD2	-	TRBV6-5	TRBJ2-7	TGTGCCAGCAGTACAGCGGGGACCCCCTACGAGCAGTACTTC	CASSTAGTPYEQYF
TRBD2	-	TRBV10-2	TRBJ2-5	TGCGCCAGCAGGGGCGTCAATAGCGGGACACAAGAGACCCAGTACTTC	CASRGVNSGTQETQYF
TRBD1	-	TRBV6-1	TRBJ1-1	TGTGCCAGCAACCCCAGGACAGGGATGAACACTGAAGCTTTCTTT	CASNPRTGMNTEAFF
TRBD2	-	TRBV2	TRBJ2-2	TGTGCCAGCAGTCTACAGCTGGGACTAGCGAAAACCGGGGAGCTGTTTTTT	CASSLQLGLAKTGELFF
-	-	TRBV10-2	TRBJ2-7	TGCGCCAGCAGTGAGTTGGCAGCGTACGAGCAGTACTTC	CASSELAAYEQYF
-	once	TRBV6-5	TRBJ2-7	TGTGCCAGCAAAGTAACCGGGGCCCAAGGGGACGAGCAGTACTTC	CASKVTGAQGDEQYF
-	-	TRBV4-2	TRBJ1-5	TGTGCCAGCAGCCAAGATGGGGGGTTTCAGCCCCAGCATTTT	CASSQDGGFQPQHF